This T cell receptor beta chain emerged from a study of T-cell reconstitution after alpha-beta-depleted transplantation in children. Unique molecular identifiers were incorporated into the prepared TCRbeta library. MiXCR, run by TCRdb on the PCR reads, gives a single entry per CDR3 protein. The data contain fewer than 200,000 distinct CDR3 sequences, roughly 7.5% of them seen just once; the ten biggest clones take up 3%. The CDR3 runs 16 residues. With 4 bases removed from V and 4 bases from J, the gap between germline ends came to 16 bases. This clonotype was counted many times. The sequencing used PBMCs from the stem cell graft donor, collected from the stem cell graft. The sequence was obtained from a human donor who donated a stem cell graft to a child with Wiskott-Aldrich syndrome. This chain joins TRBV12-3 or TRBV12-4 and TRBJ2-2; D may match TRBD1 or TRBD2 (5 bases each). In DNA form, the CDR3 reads TGTGCCAGCAGTTCCCCCTCCGGGACGAGCACCGGGGAGCTGTTTTTT. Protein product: CASSSPSGTSTGELFF.